The 12 T cell receptor beta chains below come from one sample, sequenced in a study of CD8 T cells in Susac syndrome. RNA in amounts of roughly 0.45 to 1 ug was reverse transcribed with random hexamers. Each CDR3 protein gets one entry after TCRdb re-called the immunoSEQ multiplex PCR reads with MiXCR. The table lists some 250,000 distinct CDR3 sequences, roughly 95% of them singletons. The sequencing sample was made of CD4+ T cells from PBMCs. The receptor set was obtained from a human donor with Susac syndrome.

The genes are TRBV20-1 and TRBJ2-3; 8 bases are a match to TRBD2. The CDR3 has 17 amino acids. V lost 2 bases to trimming and J lost 2 bases; unmatched junction nucleotides: 12. Germline CDR1 and CDR2: DFQATT and SNEGSKA (reference sequence). The CDR3 reads CSARFLLAGQFTDTQYF. The CDR3, as DNA: TGCAGTGCTAGATTTCTATTAGCGGGGCAATTCACAGATACGCAGTATTTT.

This chain connects TRBV5-1 to TRBJ2-5; D remains unclear. With 2 bases removed from V and 1 base from J, the gap between germline ends came to 9 bases. The CDR3 totals 14 residues. CDR1 is SGHRS and CDR2 is YFSETQ in the germline V gene. The DNA of the CDR3 is TGCGCCAGCAGCTTCAATGGCCTCCAAGAGACCCAGTACTTC. As protein: CASSFNGLQETQYF.

This sequence joins TRBV12-3 or TRBV12-4 and TRBJ2-7, with D possibly matching TRBD2 (5 bases). V was pared by 4 bases and J by 2 bases, with 15 bases between. The CDR3 runs to 15 residues. In DNA, the CDR3 is TGTGCCAGCAGTTCCCGCCGGGGAGCGACCTACGAGCAGTACTTC. Its translation is CASSSRRGATYEQYF.

V usage is TRBV9 and J usage is TRBJ2-1, with 8 bases identical to TRBD2. The CDR3 length is 16 residues. The germline CDR1 and CDR2 sequences are SGDLS and YYNGEE. V gave up 0 bases and J gave up 6 bases; unmatched junction bases: 8. This chain's CDR3 is CASSVEAGGGLNEQFF. The CDR3 DNA reads as TGTGCCAGCAGCGTAGAGGCGGGAGGAGGACTCAATGAGCAGTTCTTC.

The V and J genes are TRBV19 and TRBJ1-1, with D hard to call. The V gene lost 5 bases and the J gene lost 5 bases, with 15 bases spanning the gap. Germline V lookup: CDR1 LNHDA, CDR2 SQIVND (reference sequence). CDR3 size: 14 residues. The CDR3 is CASSATVVRTEAFF. In DNA form, the CDR3 reads TGTGCCAGTAGTGCAACCGTGGTCCGGACTGAAGCTTTCTTT.

J is TRBJ2-3 and V is TRBV28, with TRBD2 matching 7 bases. Trimming removed 1 base from V and 11 bases from J; junction bases left unmatched: 6. There are 13 residues in the CDR3. From germline, CDR1 is MDHEN and CDR2 SYDVKM. The CDR3 here is CASSLSQRGRQYF. CDR3 DNA sequence: TGTGCCAGCAGTTTATCTCAGCGGGGTCGGCAGTATTTT.

This clonotype was found once. The gene calls are TRBV28 and TRBJ1-5; D not certain. The CDR3 loop spans 19 amino acids. Germline-derived CDR1 and CDR2 are MDHEN and SYDVKM. V was pared by 5 bases and J by 1 base, with 24 bases between. The CDR3 nucleotides read TGTGCCAGCAGTAACCCCCCGCCGGCGTCGGCGGAGAGCAATCAGCCCCAGCATTTT. Residues: CASSNPPPASAESNQPQHF.

The chain is built from TRBV14 and TRBJ1-1; D perhaps matches TRBD1 (6 bases). The germline V and J ends were trimmed by 3 bases and 11 bases, with 16 bases remaining between them. The CDR3 extends over 13 amino acids. The germline V gene has CDR1 SGHDN and CDR2 FVKESK. CDR3 nucleotides: TGTGCCAGCAGCCACCTAAGGTGGGGGGCCGCTTTCTTT. It specifies CASSHLRWGAAFF.

V gene TRBV7-3 combines with J gene TRBJ2-5; the D gene could be TRBD1 or TRBD2 (5 bases each). CDR3 length: 14 amino acids. The germline V and J ends were trimmed by 4 bases and 6 bases, with 15 bases remaining between them. Germline CDR1 reads SGHTA; CDR2 reads FQGTGA. For the CDR3, the DNA is TGTGCCAGCAGCTCCACCCCGGGGACGCAGACCCAGTACTTC. Translation: CASSSTPGTQTQYF.

The rearrangement joins TRBV11-2 to TRBJ1-2; D is ambiguous. The CDR3 runs to 13 residues. Trimming took off 4 bases at V and 8 bases at J, with 14 bases between the two ends. Germline V gene sequence: CDR1 SGHAT, CDR2 FQNNGV. The CDR3 is CASSSTPTGGYTF. CDR3 DNA: TGTGCCAGCAGCTCGACACCGACCGGGGGCTACACCTTC.

V and J are TRBV20-1 and TRBJ2-6; D remains unclear. CDR1 and CDR2 from the germline V gene are DFQATT and SNEGSKA (reference sequence). Trimming took 3 bases from V and 0 from J, leaving 3 bases between them. CDR3 length: 13 amino acids. CDR3 coding DNA: TGCAGTGCTAGGGGCTCTGGGGCCAACGTCCTGACTTTC. Residues: CSARGSGANVLTF.

V usage is TRBV27 and J usage is TRBJ1-2; TRBD1 agrees at 7 bases. J lost 5 bases, V lost 0 bases, and 6 bases had no gene match. Germline CDR1 is MNHEY and CDR2 is SMNVEV (reference sequence). CDR3 length equals 15 residues. Here the CDR3 reads CASSLSGDSLYGYTF. CDR3 nucleotide sequence: TGTGCCAGCAGTTTATCAGGGGACAGTCTTTATGGCTACACCTTC.